What follows are 20 T cell receptor beta chains derived from one specimen sequenced in a study of blood T cell repertoires in COVID-19. The method was immunoSEQ multiplex PCR; TCRdb's version includes in-frame clones alone and lacks a portion of them. The repertoire holds roughly 300,000 clones, with around 92% as singletons. Sequencing was performed on peripheral blood. Receptor source: a man aged 18 to 30 who had recovered from COVID-19.

The gene calls are TRBV30 and TRBJ1-1, with D perhaps matching TRBD1 (5 bases). This CDR3 is built from 14 residues. Trimming pared 4 bases from V and 0 bases from J, leaving 12 bases between. Germline CDR1 reads GTSNPN; CDR2 reads SVGIG (reference sequence). The CDR3 region has the DNA TGTGCCTGGACTTCGGGACTCATGAACACTGAAGCTTTCTTT. Translation: CAWTSGLMNTEAFF.

The chain recombines TRBV19 with TRBJ1-2; 7 nucleotides agree with TRBD1. This CDR3 region has 14 residues. Germline trimming cut 4 bases from V and 4 bases from J; bases unmatched to any gene: 6. The germline gives CDR1 LNHDA, CDR2 SQIVND (reference sequence). The CDR3 coding sequence is TGTGCCAGTAGTACAACCCGGGACAGCTATGGCTACACCTTC. Translated: CASSTTRDSYGYTF.

This clone was seen just once. The rearrangement uses TRBV5-1 and TRBJ1-1, with 7 positions matching TRBD1. Per the germline V gene, CDR1 is SGHRS and CDR2 is YFSETQ. CDR3 size: 13 residues. V trimming: 0 bases; J trimming: 6 bases; junction bases outside the gene matches: 2. The CDR3 coding sequence is TGCGCCAGCAGCTTGGGACAGGGCCCTGAAGCTTTCTTT. Translation: CASSLGQGPEAFF.

This clone is a singleton in its sample. The CDR3 DNA is TGTGCCAGTAGTTGGGGGGACCTTCGGCCCCAGCATTTT. Protein: CASSWGDLRPQHF. The rearrangement joins TRBV19 to TRBJ1-5; tentatively, D is TRBD1 (5 bases). Germline V lookup: CDR1 LNHDA, CDR2 SQIVND (reference sequence). The CDR3 is 13 residues long. Trimming cost V 5 bases and J 9 bases, with 14 bases left between them.

The V call is TRBV19, the J call TRBJ1-1, with D possibly TRBD1 on 5 matching bases. The CDR3 is made up of 14 amino acids. Deletions cut 5 bases from V and 5 bases from J, with 15 bases between. CDR1 and CDR2 from the germline V gene are LNHDA and SQIVND (reference sequence). The CDR3 spells CASSATGGDTEAFF. In DNA form, the CDR3 reads TGTGCCAGTAGTGCCACCGGGGGTGATACTGAAGCTTTCTTT.

This clone was counted a single time. V gene TRBV4-2 combines with J gene TRBJ2-7; 10 bases fit TRBD2. The length of the CDR3 is 15 residues. Germline values: CDR1 LGHNA, CDR2 YNFKEQ. V shed 0 bases and J 3 bases; nucleotides not matched to a gene: 2. Written as DNA, the CDR3 is TGTGCCAGCAGCCAAGACCAGCGGGAGGGCTACGAGCAGTACTTC. This sequence encodes CASSQDQREGYEQYF.

This clone appeared a single time. The gene calls are TRBV12-5 and TRBJ1-4; 11 bases are shared with TRBD1. The CDR3 contains 14 residues. Germline V CDR1 and CDR2: LGHNT, FRNRAP. V lost 6 bases to trimming and J lost 7 bases; unmatched junction nucleotides: 4. The CDR3 DNA follows: TGTGCTAGTGGCTCCGGGACAGGGGGTGAAAAACTGTTTTTT. Its protein product is CASGSGTGGEKLFF.

V usage is TRBV6-5 and J usage is TRBJ1-1, with unresolved D. The V and J ends lost 6 bases and 5 bases respectively, with 10 bases between them. Germline values: CDR1 MNHEY, CDR2 SVGAGI. The CDR3 is 12 residues long. The CDR3 region has the DNA TGTGCCAGCAGGTCTGGTCGGACTGAAGCTTTCTTT. It yields the protein CASRSGRTEAFF.

The gene calls are TRBV6-5 and TRBJ2-2; a weak D match, TRBD1 (5 bases). CDR3 length equals 16 residues. Germline values: CDR1 MNHEY, CDR2 SVGAGI. Trimming left V 3 bases short and J 1 base short, with 12 bases between. For the CDR3, the DNA is TGTGCCAGCAGTTATGGGGCGGCAGGGAACACCGGGGAGCTGTTTTTT. Translated, it gives CASSYGAAGNTGELFF.

This chain uses TRBV4-1 with TRBJ2-7, with 10 bases identical to TRBD2. Germline-derived CDR1 and CDR2 are MGHRA and YSYEKL. The CDR3 spans 14 residues. The trim removed 4 bases at V and 5 bases at J, leaving 5 bases unmatched. The CDR3 here is CASSPGLAVDEQYF. CDR3 bases: TGCGCCAGCAGCCCTGGACTAGCGGTCGACGAGCAGTACTTC.

This chain links TRBV6-1 with TRBJ2-6; 7 bases fit TRBD1. This CDR3 has 16 residues. V lost 2 bases, J lost 2 bases, and 3 bases stayed unmatched. CDR1 and CDR2 from the germline V gene are MNHNS and SASEGT. The DNA for the CDR3 is TGTGCCAGCAGTGAACGGCAGGGGGCTGGGGCCAACGTCCTGACTTTC. Translation gives CASSERQGAGANVLTF.

The chain has TRBV5-5 and TRBJ1-3; D ambiguous. The CDR3 is 16 residues long. Looked up from germline, CDR1 is SGHKS and CDR2 is YYEKEE (reference sequence). The V end was cut by 0 bases, the J end by 7 bases, with 17 bases between. In DNA form, the CDR3 reads TGTGCCAGCAGCTTGGGGGAGGCTCCGGGTACGAACACCATATATTTT. Encoded protein: CASSLGEAPGTNTIYF.

The chain is built from TRBV7-9 and TRBJ2-1, with TRBD2 matching 8 bases. The V gene's germline CDR1 is SEHNR and CDR2 FQNEAQ (reference sequence). After removal of 4 bases from V and 2 bases from J, the junction contained 4 bases not matched to a gene. The CDR3 extends over 15 amino acids. CDR3 protein: CASSSSGRAYNEQFF. The CDR3 DNA reads as TGTGCCAGCAGCTCTAGCGGGCGAGCCTACAATGAGCAGTTCTTC.

The count of this clone is one. Germline is not matched at one junction end, which may reflect a read error. The chain has TRBV29-1 and TRBJ1-1; 9 bases align to TRBD1. CDR1 is SQVTM and CDR2 is ANQGSEA in the germline V gene. CDR3 length: 14 amino acids. The CDR3 protein is CSVEAGTGRTEAFF. The DNA of the CDR3 is TGCAGCGTGGAAGCCGGGACAGGGCGTACTGAAGCTTTCTTT. Full variable domain (missing parts from reference TRBV29-1 and TRBJ1-1): SAVISQKPSRDICQRGTSLTIQCQVDSQVTMMFWYRQQPGQSLTLIATANQGSEATYESGFVIDKFPISRPNLTFSTLTVSNMSPEDSSIYLCSVEAGTGRTEAFFGQGTRLTVV.

This clone was detected only once. The chain has TRBV7-9 and TRBJ1-2; 9 bases are a match to TRBD1. Trimming at V came to 5 bases and at J to 0 bases, leaving 1 base not matched to a gene. The CDR3 has 14 amino acids. Germline CDR1 and CDR2: SEHNR and FQNEAQ (reference sequence). The CDR3 region is CASSGQGTNYGYTF. The DNA of the CDR3 is TGTGCCAGCAGCGGACAGGGGACTAACTATGGCTACACCTTC.

The chain uses TRBV18 and TRBJ2-3, with D possibly being TRBD1 (5 bases). This CDR3 spans 16 amino acids. The germline V and J ends were trimmed by 2 bases and 4 bases, with 16 bases remaining between them. The V gene's germline CDR1 is KGHSH and CDR2 LQKENI. The CDR3 reads CASSPEQLGLADTQYF. DNA of the CDR3: TGTGCCAGCTCACCAGAGCAGCTGGGGCTCGCAGATACGCAGTATTTT.

This clone was recorded a few times. The gene calls are TRBV7-9 and TRBJ1-1, with no clear D. The length of the CDR3 is 13 residues. Germline V gene data show CDR1 as SEHNR and CDR2 as FQNEAQ (reference sequence). Trimming cost V 1 base and J 3 bases, with 6 bases left between them. CDR3 residues: CASSLEEYTEAFF. As DNA, the CDR3 is TGTGCCAGCAGCTTAGAGGAGTACACTGAAGCTTTCTTT.

The chain couples TRBV5-1 to TRBJ1-6, with D maybe TRBD1 (5 bases). CDR1 and CDR2 from the germline V gene are SGHRS and YFSETQ. This CDR3 region has 15 residues. V gave up 8 bases and J gave up 8 bases, with 20 bases separating them. The CDR3 loop reads CASTEGAWTHSPLHF. The CDR3 DNA sequence: TGCGCCAGTACCGAAGGGGCTTGGACCCATTCACCCCTCCACTTT.

This chain uses TRBV7-8 with TRBJ2-7; 8 bases align to TRBD1. Germline loops: CDR1 SGHVS, CDR2 FQNEAQ. V shed 0 bases and J 4 bases; nucleotides not matched to a gene: 8. CDR3 length equals 16 residues. CDR3 residues: CASSLAAGTGLYEQYF. The CDR3 coding sequence is TGTGCCAGCAGCTTAGCGGCCGGGACAGGCCTATACGAGCAGTACTTC.

This CDR3 is CASSLDAGELFF. As DNA, the CDR3 is TGTGCCAGCAGCTTAGACGCCGGGGAGCTGTTTTTT. The chain uses TRBV11-3 and TRBJ2-2; D gene uncertain. The CDR3 extends over 12 amino acids. Trimming removed 0 bases from V and 6 bases from J, with 2 bases in between. The germline gives CDR1 SGHNT, CDR2 YENEEA. The whole variable domain, filled in from reference TRBV11-3 and TRBJ2-2, reads EAGVVQSPRYKIIEKKQPVAFWCNPISGHNTLYWYLQNLGQGPELLIRYENEEAVDDSQLPKDRFSAERLKGVDSTLKIQPAELGDSAVYLCASSLDAGELFFGEGSRLTVL.